The present TCR beta chain was sequenced within a study of blood T cell repertoires in COVID-19 (TCRdb year 2020). The study in broad terms: Samples covering the acute and convalescent phases of COVID-19 were provided by collaborators in the United States, Italy and Spain. Nearly every sample came with metadata listing a de-identified subject ID, COVID-19 status, age in years and sex. Where available, HLA class I and class II types were taken from metadata supplied by the sample provider and were not determined by assay-based typing. The dataset comprised deeply sampled blood TCRbeta repertoires from subjects exposed to, actively infected with, or recovered from COVID-19. The repertoires were released in a freely available public database meant as a resource for research on the immune response to SARS-CoV-2. The samples were drawn from the first 160 participants of the ongoing ImmuneRACE study and from over 950 subjects provided by 6 global collaborators. The prospective study material was composed of cDNA or gDNA derived from T cells, B-cell-depleted T cells, or PBMCs.

The full study reports these points: Clinical and demographic metadata were provided uncurated, with the amount varying by source and participant.

The immunoSEQ Assay, a bias-controlled multiplex PCR, was used to amplify TCRbeta CDR3 regions from genomic DNA. For the original study's pipeline: Within the assay, amplification of reference gene primers was used to estimate how many nucleated cells each sample contained. To quantify the absolute abundance of each unique TCRbeta CDR3 rearrangement, sequence reads were collapsed and filtered. For each sample, productive Simpson clonality was calculated as the square root of Simpson's diversity index across productive rearrangements. The clones in this table, taken by TCRdb from immuneACCESS, are in-frame only. Not every clone is retained; where verified, under half of the shortfall comes from an unresolved V gene, and the cause of the rest is unknown. The V and J calls and clone size are taken from that table; D and trimming were inferred from the DNA. The sample table holds 200,000 or so clones, of which 65% to 90% were seen once. Together, the top ten hold over 10% of the sample.

On this clone: Its antigen target is currently unknown. No much larger clone is present one base from it, and per-base qualities are unavailable.

Trimmed from V: 5 bases; trimmed from J: 4 bases; junction bases lacking a gene match: 5. Based on the germline V gene, the CDR1 and CDR2 sequences are SGHNT and YENEEA. From the cysteine through the phenylalanine, the CDR3 covers 15 amino acids. Of the read, only the CDR3 DNA is kept; its 45 bases are in frame from base 1. Each collaborating institution followed its own protocols to collect whole blood in K2EDTA tubes. For TCRbeta analysis, collaborators shipped samples as frozen whole blood, isolated PBMCs, or DNA extracted from either of those sample types. Sequences were obtained from peripheral blood. Recombination linked TRBV11-3 to TRBJ2-1; 10 bases in the middle match TRBD2. This sequence originates from a human donor in a cohort sampled during active COVID-19. The nucleotide sequence is TGTGCCAGCAGCCTAGGGACTAGCGTGTACAATGAGCAGTTCTTC. It specifies CASSLGTSVYNEQFF.